These 9 T cell receptor beta chains share one sample of origin, sequenced in a study of blood T cell repertoires in COVID-19. Method: immunoSEQ multiplex PCR; TCRdb's copy keeps in-frame clones and lacks some. The sample shows 200,000 to 250,000 clones, approximately 84% of them seen only once. Material: peripheral blood. Receptors were obtained from a woman aged 45-59 years with active or convalescent COVID-19.

The V and J genes are TRBV6-6 and TRBJ2-7; the D gene is possibly TRBD2 (5 bases). The CDR3 is 13 residues long. V was cut by 0 bases and J by 5 bases, with 8 bases left in between. Germline V gene data show CDR1 as MNHNY and CDR2 as SVGAGI (reference sequence). CDR3 DNA sequence: TGTGCCAGCAGTTACTCGAGGGAAAACGAGCAGTACTTC. Protein sequence: CASSYSRENEQYF.

The chain joins TRBV9 to TRBJ1-2; 9 bases are a match to TRBD1. The V gene's germline CDR1 is SGDLS and CDR2 YYNGEE. Germline trimming cut 3 bases from V and 8 bases from J; bases unmatched to any gene: 8. CDR3 size: 14 residues. The CDR3 sequence is CASSAGQGVGGYTF. In DNA form, the CDR3 reads TGTGCCAGCAGCGCGGGACAGGGTGTCGGAGGCTACACCTTC.

The DNA for the CDR3 is TGCGCCAGCAGCGGAGCCGGGACAGGATCCTACGAGCAGTACTTC. This sequence encodes CASSGAGTGSYEQYF. V is TRBV5-1 and J is TRBJ2-7, with 8 bases fitting TRBD1. Unmatched junction bases numbered 7, after V lost 4 bases and J lost 1 base. The length of the CDR3 is 15 residues. From germline, CDR1 is SGHRS and CDR2 YFSETQ.

This clone has more than one count but fewer than ten. The gene calls are TRBV11-3 and TRBJ1-6; possible D gene TRBD1, 6 bases. Germline V gene sequence: CDR1 SGHNT, CDR2 YENEEA. The V gene lost 0 bases and the J gene lost 0 bases, with 18 bases spanning the gap. The CDR3 spans 20 residues. The CDR3 bases are TGTGCCAGCAGCTTAGAGGAGGTAGACAGGATTCCCTCCTATAATTCACCCCTCCACTTT. This translates into CASSLEEVDRIPSYNSPLHF.

V usage is TRBV6-5 and J usage is TRBJ2-1, with D perhaps matching TRBD1 (6 bases). CDR3 size: 13 residues. Germline V lookup: CDR1 MNHEY, CDR2 SVGAGI. V shed 5 bases and J shed 8 bases, with 13 bases lying between them. The CDR3: CASSPRGRDEQFF. The CDR3 DNA reads as TGTGCCAGCAGTCCCAGGGGTCGGGATGAGCAGTTCTTC.

V is TRBV28 and J is TRBJ2-2, with 9 bases that match TRBD1. Looked up from germline, CDR1 is MDHEN and CDR2 is SYDVKM. The V gene end was trimmed by 3 bases and the J gene end by 9 bases; junction bases not matched to a gene: 14. This CDR3 is built from 17 residues. CDR3 coding DNA: TGTGCCAGCAGTTTTTTGGCTTCCGGGACAGGGTTCCGGGAGCTGTTTTTT. It specifies CASSFLASGTGFRELFF.

The chain recombines TRBV14 with TRBJ1-1; 7 bases align to TRBD1. Germline V CDR1 and CDR2: SGHDN, FVKESK. The length of the CDR3 is 13 residues. V dropped 5 bases and J dropped 3; count of bases not matched to a gene: 3. DNA for the CDR3: TGTGCCAGCAGCATAGGGGGCTACACTGAAGCTTTCTTT. Protein sequence: CASSIGGYTEAFF. The full variable domain, in which reference TRBV14 and TRBJ1-1 provide the parts outside the CDR3, is EAGVTQFPSHSVIEKGQTVTLRCDPISGHDNLYWYRRVMGKEIKFLLHFVKESKQDESGMPNNRFLAERTGGTYSTLKVQPAELEDSGVYFCASSIGGYTEAFFGQGTRLTVV.

The chain joins TRBV19 to TRBJ2-3, with 8 positions matching TRBD1. From germline, CDR1 is LNHDA and CDR2 SQIVND (reference sequence). Unmatched junction bases numbered 8, after V lost 4 bases and J lost 2 bases. The CDR3 is 16 residues long. CDR3 residues: CASSSRPGQDTDTQYF. CDR3 sequence (DNA): TGTGCCAGTAGTAGTCGACCGGGACAGGACACAGATACGCAGTATTTT.

The CDR3: CASSLLAGVYTGELFF. The CDR3 region has the DNA TGTGCCAGCAGCCTGCTAGCGGGAGTTTACACCGGGGAGCTGTTTTTT. The chain is built from TRBV5-4 and TRBJ2-2; TRBD2 matches 10 bases. The CDR3 contains 16 residues. Trimming removed 4 bases from V and 3 bases from J; junction bases left unmatched: 6. CDR1 and CDR2 (germline): SGHNT, YYREEE (reference sequence).